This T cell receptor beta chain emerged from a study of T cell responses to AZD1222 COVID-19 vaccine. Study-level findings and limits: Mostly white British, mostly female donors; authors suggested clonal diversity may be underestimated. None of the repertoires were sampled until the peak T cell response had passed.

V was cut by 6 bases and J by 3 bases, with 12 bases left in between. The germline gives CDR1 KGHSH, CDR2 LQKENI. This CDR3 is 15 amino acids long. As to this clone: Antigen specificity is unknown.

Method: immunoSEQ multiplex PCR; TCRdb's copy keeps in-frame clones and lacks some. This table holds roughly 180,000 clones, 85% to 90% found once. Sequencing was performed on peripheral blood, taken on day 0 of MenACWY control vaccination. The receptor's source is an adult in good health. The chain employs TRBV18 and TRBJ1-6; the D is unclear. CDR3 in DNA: TGTGCCAGCTCCCCCGGACCTAGCTATAATTCACCCCTCCACTTT. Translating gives CASSPGPSYNSPLHF.